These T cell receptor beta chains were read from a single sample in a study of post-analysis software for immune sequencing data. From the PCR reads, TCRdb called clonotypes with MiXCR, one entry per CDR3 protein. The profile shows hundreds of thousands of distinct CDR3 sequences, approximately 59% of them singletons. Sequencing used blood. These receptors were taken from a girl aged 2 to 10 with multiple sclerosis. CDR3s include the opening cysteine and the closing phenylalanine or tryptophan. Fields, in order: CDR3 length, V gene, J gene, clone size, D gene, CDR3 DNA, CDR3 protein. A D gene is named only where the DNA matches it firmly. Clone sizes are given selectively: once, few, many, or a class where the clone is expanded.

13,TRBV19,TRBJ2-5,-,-,TGTGCCAGTAGTATAACAGGCGGCGAGACCCAGTACTTC,CASSITGGETQYF
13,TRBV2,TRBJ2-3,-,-,TGTGCCGGCAACACCCAGGGCACAGATACGCAGTATTTT,CAGNTQGTDTQYF
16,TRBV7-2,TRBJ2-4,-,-,TGTGCCAGCAGCTGGCCTGGACACTTAGCCAAAAACATTCAGTACTTC,CASSWPGHLAKNIQYF
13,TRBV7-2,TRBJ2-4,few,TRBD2,TGTGCCAGCAGGCTAGCGGGGGTAGGCATTCAGTACTTC,CASRLAGVGIQYF
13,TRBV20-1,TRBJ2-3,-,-,TGCAGTGCTAGAGTGGCTAGCTCAGATACGCAGTATTTT,CSARVASSDTQYF
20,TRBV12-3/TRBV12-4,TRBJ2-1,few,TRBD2,TGTGCCAGCAGTGGGGACGGAATACCGGGACTAGTGTCGAATTACAATGAGCAGTTCTTC,CASSGDGIPGLVSNYNEQFF
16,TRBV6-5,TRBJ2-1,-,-,TGTGCCAGCAGTTACCTTTCGGGGGGACAATACAATGAGCAGTTCTTC,CASSYLSGGQYNEQFF
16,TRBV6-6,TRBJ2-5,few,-,TGTGCCAGCAGTTACCCTCGCGGTGTAGGGGAAGAGACCCAGTACTTC,CASSYPRGVGEETQYF
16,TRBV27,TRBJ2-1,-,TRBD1,TGTGCCAGCAGTCTCATATGGACAGGGTACTACAATGAGCAGTTCTTC,CASSLIWTGYYNEQFF
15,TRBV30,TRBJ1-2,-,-,TGTGCCTGCGGGCTTGGGGCAGAAGTTTACTATGGCTACACCTTC,CACGLGAEVYYGYTF
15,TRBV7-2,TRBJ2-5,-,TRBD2,TGTGCCAGCAGCCCCCGACTAGCGGGGAAAGAGACCCAGTACTTC,CASSPRLAGKETQYF
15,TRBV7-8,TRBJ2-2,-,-,TGTGCCAGCAGCCCCGGCAGGGTAAACACCGGGGAGCTGTTTTTT,CASSPGRVNTGELFF
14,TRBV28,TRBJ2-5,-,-,TGTGCCAGCAGTTTCCGGGACAAGGAAGAGACCCAGTACTTC,CASSFRDKEETQYF
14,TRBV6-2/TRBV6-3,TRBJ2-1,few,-,TGTGCCTCCTCCCGGGGGAGCTCCTACAATGAGCAGTTCTTC,CASSRGSSYNEQFF
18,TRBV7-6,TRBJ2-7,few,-,TGTGCCAGCAGCTTAATCTCTCCAACCTCAGGACGCGGGTACGAGCAGTACTTC,CASSLISPTSGRGYEQYF
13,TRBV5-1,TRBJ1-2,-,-,TGCGCCAGCAGCTTCAAGACTGTGGATGGCTACACCTTC,CASSFKTVDGYTF
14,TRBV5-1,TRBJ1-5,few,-,TGCGCCAGTTCGGGGAGGGGTGGCAATCAGCCCCAGCATTTT,CASSGRGGNQPQHF
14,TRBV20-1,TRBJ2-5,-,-,TGCAGTGCTTATTCCCGGGGATACCAAGAGACCCAGTACTTC,CSAYSRGYQETQYF
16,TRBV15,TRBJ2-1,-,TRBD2,TGTGCCACCAGCCACTTTCCTAGCGGGAGTGGGAATGAGCAGTTCTTC,CATSHFPSGSGNEQFF
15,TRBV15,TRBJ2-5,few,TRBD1,TGTGCCACCACCCAGGACAGGGGGCGATTAGAGACCCAGTACTTC,CATTQDRGRLETQYF
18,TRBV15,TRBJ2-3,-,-,TGTGCCACCAGCAGACGCGCACGTGTCTTGGTTAGCACAGATACGCAGTATTTT,CATSRRARVLVSTDTQYF
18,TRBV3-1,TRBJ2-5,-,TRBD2,TGTGCCAGCAGCCAAGATCAACCGGGACTAGCGGCCCAAGAGACCCAGTACTTC,CASSQDQPGLAAQETQYF
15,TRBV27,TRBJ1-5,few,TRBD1,TGTGCCAGCAGTCCTTCCCGACAGGGGAATCAGCCCCAGCATTTT,CASSPSRQGNQPQHF
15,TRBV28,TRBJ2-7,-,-,TGTGCCAGCAGTTCCCCGACGGCATGGTCCTACGAGCAGTACTTC,CASSSPTAWSYEQYF
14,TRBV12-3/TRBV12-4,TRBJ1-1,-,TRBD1,TGTGCCAGCAGTTTGTACAGGGGGGACACTGAAGCTTTCTTT,CASSLYRGDTEAFF
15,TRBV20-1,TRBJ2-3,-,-,TGCAGTGCCCTCTCTGGAGGGCGTCACACAGATACGCAGTATTTT,CSALSGGRHTDTQYF
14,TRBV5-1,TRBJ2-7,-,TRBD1,TGCGCCAGCAGCAGGGACAGGGGAGGCCACGAGCAGTACTTC,CASSRDRGGHEQYF
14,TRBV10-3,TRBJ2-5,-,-,TGTGCCATCAGTGAGCCCCCCGGTAGGCGGCCCGAGTACTTC,CAISEPPGRRPEYF
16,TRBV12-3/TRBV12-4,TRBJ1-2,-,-,TGTACCAGCAGTCCTCTTACAGGGTTGAGTAACTATGGCTACACCTTC,CTSSPLTGLSNYGYTF
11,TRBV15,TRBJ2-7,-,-,TGTGCCACCAGCCTCGGGTGCGAGCAGTACTTC,CATSLGCEQYF
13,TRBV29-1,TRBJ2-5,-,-,TGCAGCGTTGCCGGGACGGTAAGAGAGACCCAGTACTTC,CSVAGTVRETQYF
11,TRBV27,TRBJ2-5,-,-,TGTGCCAGCGGCGTCCAAGAGGCCCAGTACTTC,CASGVQEAQYF
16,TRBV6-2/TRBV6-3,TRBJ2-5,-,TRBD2,TGTGCCAGCAGTCAGGGAGCGGGGGGCCTCCAAGAGACCCAGTACTTC,CASSQGAGGLQETQYF
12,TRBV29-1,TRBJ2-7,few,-,TGCAGCGTTAGCCTAGCAACCCACGAGCAGTACTTC,CSVSLATHEQYF
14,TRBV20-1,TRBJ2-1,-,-,TGCAGTGCCCTCCCGAGCGCCGCCTACAATGAGCAGTTCTTC,CSALPSAAYNEQFF
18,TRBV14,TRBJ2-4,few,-,TGTGCCAGCAGCCAAGTAAGGGGCAGGCTCGGGGACAAAAACATTCAGTACTTC,CASSQVRGRLGDKNIQYF
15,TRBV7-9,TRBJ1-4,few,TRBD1,TGTGCCAGCAGTTGGCCCGGACAGGGTGAAGAAAAACTGTTTTTT,CASSWPGQGEEKLFF
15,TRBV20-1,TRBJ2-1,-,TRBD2,TGCAGTGCCAATTGGAGGACTAGCGGGGTTGGTGAGCAGTTCTTC,CSANWRTSGVGEQFF
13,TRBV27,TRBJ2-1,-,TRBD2,TGTGCCAGCAGACTAGCGGCTTACAATGAGCAGTTCTTC,CASRLAAYNEQFF
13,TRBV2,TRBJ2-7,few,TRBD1,TGTGCCAGTTCGGGACAGGCCTCCTACGAGCAGTACTTC,CASSGQASYEQYF
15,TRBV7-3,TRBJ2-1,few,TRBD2,TGTGCCAGCAGCTTGGTATTAGCGGGTTACAATGAGCAGTTCTTC,CASSLVLAGYNEQFF
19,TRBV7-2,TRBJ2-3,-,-,TGTGCCAGCAGCCCAACACGAAAAAGACAGGCTCCGTCCACAGATACGCAGTATTTT,CASSPTRKRQAPSTDTQYF
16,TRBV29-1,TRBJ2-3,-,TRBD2,TGCAGCGTTGAGGGCCTAGCGGAGGGGAGCACAGATACGCAGTATTTT,CSVEGLAEGSTDTQYF
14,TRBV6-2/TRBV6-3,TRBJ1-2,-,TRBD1,TGTGCCAGCAGCCACGGGAGGGGGCCAAATGGCTACACCTTC,CASSHGRGPNGYTF
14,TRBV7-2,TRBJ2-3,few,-,TGTGCCAGCAGCTCGGTGACAGTTACAGATACGCAGTATTTT,CASSSVTVTDTQYF
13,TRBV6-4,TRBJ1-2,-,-,TGTGCCAGCAGTGAAGCAGGGGATCGTGGCTACACCTTC,CASSEAGDRGYTF
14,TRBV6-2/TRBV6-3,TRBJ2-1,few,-,TGTGCCAGCAACCGGGACAGCGGGGTGTATGAGCAGTTCTTC,CASNRDSGVYEQFF
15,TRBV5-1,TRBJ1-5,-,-,TGCGCCAGCAGCTTTCGGGGACTTAGCAATCAGCCCCAGCATTTT,CASSFRGLSNQPQHF
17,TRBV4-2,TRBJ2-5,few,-,TGTGCCAGCAGCCCCCGGGTCGGCGAGGCTGCTTGGAAGACCCAGTACTTC,CASSPRVGEAAWKTQYF
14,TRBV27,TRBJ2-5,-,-,TGTGCCAGCAGTTTATGGGGTAGGGGAGAGACCCAGTACTTC,CASSLWGRGETQYF
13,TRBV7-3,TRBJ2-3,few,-,TGTGCCAGCAGCTTAACCCAGCAAGATACGCAGTATTTT,CASSLTQQDTQYF
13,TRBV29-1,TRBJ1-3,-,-,TGCAGCGTTGGCACAGGGCCTGGAAACACCATATATTTT,CSVGTGPGNTIYF
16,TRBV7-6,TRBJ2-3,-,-,TGTGCCAGCAGCCCCGGGGCGTGGGGAAGCACAGATACGCAGTATTTT,CASSPGAWGSTDTQYF
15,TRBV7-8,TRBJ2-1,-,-,TGTGCCAGCAGCTTGGGGAGCCTGACTCACAATGAGCAGTTCTTC,CASSLGSLTHNEQFF
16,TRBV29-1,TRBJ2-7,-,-,TGCAGCGTTGAGATTTCGGGCCGTTCAAGCTCCTACGAGCAGTACTTC,CSVEISGRSSSYEQYF